This T cell receptor (beta chain) was captured by sequencing in a study of MAIT cells during Salmonella Paratyphi A infection (dated by TCRdb to the late 2010s). For the study in its entirety: Adult volunteers aged 18 to 60 swallowed one dose of 1-5x10^3 CFU of S. Paratyphi A strain NVGH308. Starting at diagnosis, the diagnosed volunteers took ciprofloxacin 500 mg twice daily for 14 days. The full study reports these points: Although the availability of volunteer samples limited sample sizes, the sizes were judged adequate for detecting differences between groups. Diagnosed volunteers showed more expansion or contraction among top five MAIT clonotypes than healthy controls (roughly 0.56 versus 0.12), suggesting infection-driven repertoire reshaping. MAIT cell TRBV usage was oligoclonal with a preference for TRBV20 and TRBV6, and infection did not appear to change this usage. The space taken up by over-represented MAIT clonotypes dropped significantly from baseline to mid-infection (about 0.15 to 0.10), while post-infection showed no significant difference.

V gives up 5 bases and J gives up 3 bases, and the segment between their germline ends measures 19 bases. As encoded in the germline V gene (reference sequence), CDR1 is SSHAT while CDR2 is FNYEAQ. Reading from cysteine to phenylalanine, the CDR3 counts 17 amino acids. Only the CDR3 region is kept as DNA, spanning 51 bases read in frame from base 1. Library preparation employed 5' RACE. TCRbeta was amplified by two rounds of PCR with Phusion High-Fidelity polymerase, and sample-specific barcodes were added in the primers. Template-switch cDNA synthesis with SMARTScribe reverse transcriptase and a TRBC-specific primer was used to generate TCRbeta libraries. After barcoding, samples were pooled and then prepared using the NEBNext Ultra DNA Library Prep Kit for Illumina. Libraries were sequenced on an Illumina MiSeq with the MiSeq reagent kit v2, 300 cycles. In the source study's methods: Reads were demultiplexed by barcode with Jemultiplexer and aligned with MiTCR using default parameters. VDJtools filtered out non-functional sequences; clonotypes were defined by amino acid sequence, with frequencies based on assigned sequence reads. Clonal space homeostasis binned clonotypes by frequency as over-represented (0.05-1), large, medium and small. TCRdb itself trimmed the public reads at Q25 with fastp, ran MiXCR and retained productive beta chains. CDR3 protein duplicates are merged, each entry listing the most common genes and DNA. Clone size and V and J calls follow TCRdb, not the original study. The sample table lists 650 to 900 distinct CDR3 sequences, about 30% of them with a count of one. The ten top clones hold 25% to 30% of the sample.

The sample's time point, from its label and the paper: before S. Paratyphi A challenge (baseline). MAIT cells were defined as Valpha7.2+ CD161+ T cells and were identified and sorted by flow cytometry. Circulating MAIT cell TCRbeta repertoires were profiled longitudinally in about six volunteers in whom enteric fever developed after controlled oral challenge with live Salmonella Paratyphi A. Each diagnosed volunteer contributed MAIT cell samples at pre-infection, mid-infection and post-infection timepoints. A diagnosis of enteric fever was based on Paratyphi A bacteremia and/or a persistent fever above 38 degrees C that lasted longer than 12 hours. Challenged volunteers were diagnosed with infection between day 4 and day 7 after challenge. For RNA extraction, between 5,000 and 10,000 MAIT cells per sample were sorted directly into RNAqueous-Micro lysis buffer. Lymphoprep gradient centrifugation was used to isolate peripheral blood mononuclear cells from blood samples and leukocyte cones. Sorting was done on either a BD FACSAria Fusion or a BD FACSAria III sorter.

Details on this clonotype: What this receptor recognizes is not known. Qualities for individual bases were not recorded, and no much larger clone is one base off.

In this chain, TRBV7-7 is recombined with TRBJ2-2, with no reliable assignment of the D segment. The origin of this receptor is a person aged 18 to 69 who was deliberately infected with Salmonella Paratyphi A in a paratyphoid fever challenge study. Sequenced here: MAIT cells from blood, sampled at the first sampling point of the challenge study. The nucleotide sequence is given as TGTGCCAGCAGCCCTCAAGTCCGAAGTTGGGACACCGGGGAGCTGTTTTTT. This sequence encodes CASSPQVRSWDTGELFF.